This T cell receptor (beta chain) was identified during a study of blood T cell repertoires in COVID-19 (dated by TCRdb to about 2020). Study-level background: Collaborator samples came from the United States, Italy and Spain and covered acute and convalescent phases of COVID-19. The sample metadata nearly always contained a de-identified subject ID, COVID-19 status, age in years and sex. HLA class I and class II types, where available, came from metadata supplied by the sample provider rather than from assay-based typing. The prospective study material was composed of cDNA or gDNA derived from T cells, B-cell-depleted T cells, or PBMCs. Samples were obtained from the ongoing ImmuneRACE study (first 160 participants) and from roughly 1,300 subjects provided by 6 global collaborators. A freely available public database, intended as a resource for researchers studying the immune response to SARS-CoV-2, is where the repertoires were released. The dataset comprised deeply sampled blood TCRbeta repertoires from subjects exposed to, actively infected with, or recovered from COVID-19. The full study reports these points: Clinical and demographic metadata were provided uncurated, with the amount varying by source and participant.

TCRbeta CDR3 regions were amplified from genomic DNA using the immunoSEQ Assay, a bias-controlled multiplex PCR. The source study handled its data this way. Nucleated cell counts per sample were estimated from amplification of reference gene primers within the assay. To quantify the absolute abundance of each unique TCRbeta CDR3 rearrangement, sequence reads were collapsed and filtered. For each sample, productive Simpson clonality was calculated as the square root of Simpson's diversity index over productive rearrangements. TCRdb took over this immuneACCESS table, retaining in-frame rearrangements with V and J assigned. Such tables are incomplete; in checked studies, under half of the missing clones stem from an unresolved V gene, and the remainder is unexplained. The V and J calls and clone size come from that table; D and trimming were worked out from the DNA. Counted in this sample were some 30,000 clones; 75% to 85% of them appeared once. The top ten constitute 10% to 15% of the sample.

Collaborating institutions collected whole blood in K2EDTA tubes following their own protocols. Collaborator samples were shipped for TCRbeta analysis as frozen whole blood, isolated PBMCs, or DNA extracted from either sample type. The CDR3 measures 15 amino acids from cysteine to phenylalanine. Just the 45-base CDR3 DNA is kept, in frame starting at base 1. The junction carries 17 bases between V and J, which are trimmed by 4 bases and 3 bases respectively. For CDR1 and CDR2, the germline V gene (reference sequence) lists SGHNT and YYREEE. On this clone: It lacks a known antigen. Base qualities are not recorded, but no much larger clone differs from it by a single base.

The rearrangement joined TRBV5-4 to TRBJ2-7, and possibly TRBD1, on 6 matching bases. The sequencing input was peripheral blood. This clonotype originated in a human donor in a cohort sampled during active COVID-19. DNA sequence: TGTGCCAGCAGCCCGGACAGTGGGACCTTCTACGAGCAGTACTTC. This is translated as CASSPDSGTFYEQYF.